These T cell receptor beta chains were read from a single sample in a study of blood T cells in healthy people across ages. TCRdb reanalysed the 5' RACE reads using MiXCR and keeps one entry per CDR3 protein. The sample has 2 million or so distinct CDR3 sequences; about 49% are singletons. Sequenced: blood. The receptors shown here come from a woman in her forties in good health. Both conserved end residues are part of each CDR3. The D gene is left open where the match is weak. A clone size is listed for some rows: how often the clone was seen (once, few, many), or a class if it is expanded.

clone_size	v_call	j_call	d_call	cdr3_nt	cdr3_aa
few	TRBV5-1	TRBJ2-3	TRBD2	TGCGCCAGCAGCGGATTAGCGGGGGGCGCAGCAGATACGCAGTATTTT	CASSGLAGGAADTQYF
few	TRBV20-1	TRBJ2-1	.	TGCAGTGCTAGAGAACAGACCTCCTACAATGAGCAGTTCTTC	CSAREQTSYNEQFF
.	TRBV29-1	TRBJ1-2	TRBD1	TGCAGCGTTGACGGACTGACAGGGGGGAACTATGGCTACACCTTC	CSVDGLTGGNYGYTF
.	TRBV2	TRBJ1-2	.	TGTGCCAGCAGTGAAGTCGAACAGATATTTAACTATGGCTACACCTTC	CASSEVEQIFNYGYTF
few	TRBV13	TRBJ2-3	.	TGTGCCAGCAGCCCGGGACGTCGGGGAGGCACAGATACGCAGTATTTT	CASSPGRRGGTDTQYF
.	TRBV6-5	TRBJ1-4	.	TGTGCCAGCAGAGATTGGAGGGGGAACAGTGAAAAACTGTTTTTT	CASRDWRGNSEKLFF
.	TRBV20-1	TRBJ1-1	.	TGCAGTGCTAGAGAGGGGTCCATGAACACTGAAGCTTTCTTT	CSAREGSMNTEAFF
.	TRBV7-2	TRBJ1-1	.	TGTGCCAGCAGCTTGCGGGCATCCACTGAAGCTTTCTTT	CASSLRASTEAFF
.	TRBV5-1	TRBJ2-5	.	TGCGCCAGCTCTCGTTCAGGGGACCGGGGCCACGGGCAGTACTTC	CASSRSGDRGHGQYF
many	TRBV28	TRBJ2-7	.	TGTGCCAGCAGTTTATTGGACAGCTACGAGCAGTACTTC	CASSLLDSYEQYF
.	TRBV6-4	TRBJ2-7	.	TGTGCCAGCAGTGACTCGAGTCAAGGCAGGGAATTAGACTACGAGCAGTACTTC	CASSDSSQGRELDYEQYF
few	TRBV28	TRBJ2-1	.	TGTGCCAGCGGGGGTGGGCAGGTTCAGCAGTTCTTC	CASGGGQVQQFF
few	TRBV4-3	TRBJ2-5	.	TGCGCCAGCAGCCAAGAGTTTGTGGCTAGCGTCTTGCCCGAGACCCAGTACTTC	CASSQEFVASVLPETQYF
.	TRBV2	TRBJ1-6	.	TGTGCCAGCCAGGGTTGGTCCTATAATTCACCCCTCCACTTT	CASQGWSYNSPLHF
few	TRBV7-3	TRBJ2-1	TRBD1	TGTGCCAGCAGCTCCGGACAGGGGAAACAGTTCTTC	CASSSGQGKQFF
.	TRBV20-1	TRBJ1-2	.	TGCAGTGCTAGAGCCGGCTTCAACTATGGCTACACCTTC	CSARAGFNYGYTF
once	TRBV18	TRBJ1-1	.	TGTGCCAGCTCACCACTTGGGTTTCAGAACACTGAAGCTTTCTTT	CASSPLGFQNTEAFF
few	TRBV4-3	TRBJ2-3	TRBD2	TGCGCCAGCAGCCACGACCTAGGACTAGCGGTGACAGATACGCAGTATTTT	CASSHDLGLAVTDTQYF
.	TRBV6-2/TRBV6-3	TRBJ2-7	TRBD2	TGTGCCAGCAGTTACTCGGCGGGAGCCTACAAGCAGTACTTC	CASSYSAGAYKQYF
few	TRBV7-2	TRBJ2-3	TRBD2	TGTGCCAGCAGCTCACAGGGTGCTAGCGGGTTGTATACGCAGTATTTT	CASSSQGASGLYTQYF
.	TRBV7-2	TRBJ2-1	TRBD2	TGTGCCAGCAGCTTAGTTAGCGGGGTGGGCCCGACTGAGCAGTTCTTC	CASSLVSGVGPTEQFF
.	TRBV12-5	TRBJ2-3	.	TGTGCTAGTGGCAAAGACAGAACCACAGATACGCAGTATTTT	CASGKDRTTDTQYF
many	TRBV7-2	TRBJ2-5	.	TGTGCCAGCAGCCCCGTCGGAGAGACCCAGTACTTC	CASSPVGETQYF
few	TRBV5-1	TRBJ2-7	.	TGCGCCAGCAGCCGTACGGAAAGTGGCGAGCAGTACTTC	CASSRTESGEQYF
.	TRBV20-1	TRBJ2-6	.	TGCAGTGCTAGAGACGCGGGGTTTCCCTCTGGGCCCAACGTCCTGACTTTC	CSARDAGFPSGPNVLTF
.	TRBV11-2	TRBJ2-3	.	TGTGCCAGCAGCCCCGGTGTGAAAAATACGCAGTATTTT	CASSPGVKNTQYF
.	TRBV11-2	TRBJ2-6	.	TGTGCCAGCAGCTTGACCTCTTGGGCCAACGTCCTGACTTTC	CASSLTSWANVLTF
.	TRBV14	TRBJ2-7	.	TGTGCCAGCAGCCAACTAGCAGAGAGTTACGAGCAGTACTTC	CASSQLAESYEQYF
few	TRBV9	TRBJ2-1	.	TGTGCCAGCAGCGTAGCGGATCACTCCTACAATGAGCAGTTCTTC	CASSVADHSYNEQFF
.	TRBV4-2	TRBJ1-1	TRBD1	TGTGCCAGCGGCCAAGGAATTACAGGGGGCCGAACTGAAGCTTTCTTT	CASGQGITGGRTEAFF
.	TRBV6-5	TRBJ2-5	TRBD2	TGTGCCAGCAGTTACTCGATCTGGGCTAGCGGGGGGGAAGAGACCCAGTACTTC	CASSYSIWASGGEETQYF
.	TRBV6-5	TRBJ2-1	TRBD2	TGTGCCAGCAGGAGGGCGGGGGGGGAATACAATGAGCAGTTCTTC	CASRRAGGEYNEQFF
.	TRBV6-6	TRBJ1-4	.	TGTGCCAGCAGAGCAAGCTCGGATGAAAAACTGTTTTTT	CASRASSDEKLFF
.	TRBV20-1	TRBJ2-1	.	TGCAGTGCTAGAAAAGAAGGGATTTACAATGAGCAGTTCTTC	CSARKEGIYNEQFF
once	TRBV20-1	TRBJ2-1	TRBD2	TGCAGTGCTAGCGGGGGGGCCAGGGAGCAGTTCTTC	CSASGGAREQFF
.	TRBV7-2	TRBJ2-3	TRBD1	TGTGCCAGCAGCCATACAGGGGAAGATACGCAGTATTTT	CASSHTGEDTQYF
.	TRBV11-1	TRBJ2-7	.	TGTGCCAGCAGCCCCGGGGTCCTAAGCTCCTACGAGCAGTACTTC	CASSPGVLSSYEQYF
.	TRBV10-3	TRBJ2-3	TRBD2	TGTGCCACAGCGGGGGGTAGCACAGGTACGCAGTATTTT	CATAGGSTGTQYF
.	TRBV2	TRBJ2-4	.	TGTGCCAGCAGTGGACTAGGTATCCACATTCAGTACTTC	CASSGLGIHIQYF
.	TRBV7-3	TRBJ2-1	TRBD1	TGTGCCAGCAGCCCCCAGGGGGATGTGGATGAGCAGTTCTTC	CASSPQGDVDEQFF
.	TRBV10-3	TRBJ2-3	TRBD2	TGTGCCATCAAATACCCGGGACTAGCGGGGGCCAGTAACACAGTTACGCAGTATTTT	CAIKYPGLAGASNTVTQYF
.	TRBV20-1	TRBJ2-7	.	TGCAGTGCTACGGATGGGGGCTACGACGAGCAGTACTTC	CSATDGGYDEQYF
.	TRBV21-1	TRBJ2-3	.	TGTGCCAGCAGCAAGGGGGACCTCACAGATACGCAGTATTTT	CASSKGDLTDTQYF
few	TRBV20-1	TRBJ2-7	.	TGCAGCGGCGCAGATACCTACGAGCAGTACTTC	CSGADTYEQYF
.	TRBV6-6	TRBJ2-5	.	TGTGCCAGCGCGGCTATCAAAGAGACCCAGTACTTC	CASAAIKETQYF
few	TRBV29-1	TRBJ2-1	.	TGCAGCGTTGAGGGGGAGGGGGGAAGTTCCTACAATGAGCAGTTCTTC	CSVEGEGGSSYNEQFF
.	TRBV29-1	TRBJ2-5	TRBD2	TGCAGCGTTGTCTACCCGACTAGCAGTCTTCAAGAGACCCAGTACTTC	CSVVYPTSSLQETQYF
.	TRBV15	TRBJ2-5	TRBD2	TGTGCCACCAGCGACCCTAGCGGGGGTTTGAAGACCCAGTACTTC	CATSDPSGGLKTQYF
.	TRBV20-1	TRBJ2-7	TRBD2	TGCAGTGCCGGGGGGATAGGCGAGCAGTACTTC	CSAGGIGEQYF
.	TRBV25-1	TRBJ2-1	TRBD2	TGTGCCAGCAGTGAGTGGGGGAGGGATGAGCAGTTCTTC	CASSEWGRDEQFF
.	TRBV5-1	TRBJ2-1	TRBD1	TGCGCCAGCAGCTGGACAGGGCTCCTCTCTTACAATGAGCAGTTCTTC	CASSWTGLLSYNEQFF
.	TRBV5-1	TRBJ2-5	TRBD2	TGCGCCAGCAGCCTGGGACTAGACGTCGTGGAGACCCAGTACTTC	CASSLGLDVVETQYF
.	TRBV20-1	TRBJ2-7	.	TGCAGTGCTAGCGGTCGACAGCCTACCTACGAGCAGTACTTC	CSASGRQPTYEQYF